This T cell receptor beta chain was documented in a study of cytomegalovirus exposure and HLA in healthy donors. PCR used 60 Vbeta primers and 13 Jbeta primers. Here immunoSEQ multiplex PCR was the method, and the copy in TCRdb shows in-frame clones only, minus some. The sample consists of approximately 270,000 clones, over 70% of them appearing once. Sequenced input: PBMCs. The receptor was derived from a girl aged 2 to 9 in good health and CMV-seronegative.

This CDR3 is CASSFYSPDTQYF. In nucleotides, the CDR3 is TGTGCCAGCAGCTTTTACTCTCCAGATACGCAGTATTTT. This chain links TRBV7-2 with TRBJ2-3, with D unresolved. The V end was cut by 3 bases, the J end by 4 bases, with 8 bases between. CDR1 and CDR2 from the germline V gene are SGHTA and FQGNSA. The CDR3 is 13 residues long. The full variable domain, in which reference TRBV7-2 and TRBJ2-3 provide the parts outside the CDR3, is GAGVSQSPSNKVTEKGKDVELRCDPISGHTALYWYRQSLGQGLEFLIYFQGNSAPDKSGLPSDRFSAERTGGSVSTLTIQRTQQEDSAVYLCASSFYSPDTQYFGPGTRLTVL.